Listed here are 15 T cell receptor beta chains from one sample, sequenced in a study of cytomegalovirus exposure and HLA in healthy donors. A multiplex PCR was run with 60 Vbeta primers and 13 Jbeta primers. Data came from immunoSEQ multiplex PCR; TCRdb stores just in-frame clones and leaves some out. The sample holds tens of thousands of clones, around two thirds seen once. The source material was PBMCs. These receptors came from a woman aged 50 to 60 in good health and CMV-seropositive.

The chain uses TRBV5-1 and TRBJ1-1; perhaps TRBD1 as D (5 bases). The germline V gene encodes CDR1 SGHRS and CDR2 YFSETQ. The V and J ends lost 2 bases and 3 bases respectively, with 11 bases between them. The length of the CDR3 is 14 residues. This CDR3 reads CASSLAGSDTEAFF. As DNA, the CDR3 is TGCGCCAGCAGCTTAGCAGGGTCTGACACTGAAGCTTTCTTT.

The rearrangement joins TRBV6-5 to TRBJ2-7, with D tentatively TRBD2 (6 bases). The CDR3 is 13 amino acids. Trimming pared 7 bases from V and 3 bases from J, leaving 13 bases between. CDR1 is MNHEY, CDR2 SVGAGI, per germline. The CDR3 protein is CASTPGRDYEQYF. The CDR3 region has the DNA TGTGCCAGCACCCCCGGGCGGGACTACGAGCAGTACTTC.

J is TRBJ2-5 and V is TRBV7-2, with 7 bases identical to TRBD2. The V segment lost 5 bases and the J segment 4 bases; nucleotides outside the gene matches: 10. The germline V gene encodes CDR1 SGHTA and CDR2 FQGNSA. The CDR3 has 15 amino acids. The chain's CDR3 is CASSPRRGVRETQYF. The CDR3 DNA reads as TGTGCCAGCAGCCCCCGACGGGGGGTACGAGAGACCCAGTACTTC. The variable domain in full, completed from reference TRBV7-2 and TRBJ2-5, reads GAGVSQSPSNKVTEKGKDVELRCDPISGHTALYWYRQSLGQGLEFLIYFQGNSAPDKSGLPSDRFSAERTGGSVSTLTIQRTQQEDSAVYLCASSPRRGVRETQYFGPGTRLLVL.

The chain carries TRBV4-3 and TRBJ1-4; TRBD1 is a possible D gene (6 bases). The CDR3 length is 16 residues. Looked up from germline, CDR1 is LGHNA and CDR2 is YSLEER. V was pared by 0 bases and J by 7 bases, with 15 bases between. CDR3 sequence (DNA): TGCGCCAGCAGCCAAGAGTCGGGCAGGGGTGGTGAAAAACTGTTTTTT. Translation gives CASSQESGRGGEKLFF.

The rearrangement uses TRBV7-9 and TRBJ2-2; tentatively, D is TRBD2 (5 bases). V was shortened by 5 bases and J by 2 bases, with 12 bases between the two germline ends. CDR1 and CDR2 from the germline V gene are SEHNR and FQNEAQ (reference sequence). The length of the CDR3 is 15 residues. CDR3 in DNA: TGTGCCAGCAGCGAGGGTTTAGGTAACACCGGGGAGCTGTTTTTT. It codes for CASSEGLGNTGELFF.

This chain joins TRBV7-6 and TRBJ2-1; TRBD2 matches 10 bases. The CDR3 is 15 residues long. Unmatched junction bases numbered 8, after V lost 5 bases and J lost 7 bases. Per germline, CDR1 SGHVS and CDR2 FNYEAQ. CDR3 region: CASSAGPAGGNEQFF. CDR3 bases: TGTGCCAGCAGCGCCGGACCAGCGGGAGGGAATGAGCAGTTCTTC.

The CDR3 protein is CASSAGFETGNYGYTF. For the CDR3, the DNA is TGTGCCAGCAGCGCAGGCTTTGAGACAGGGAACTATGGCTACACCTTC. J is TRBJ1-2 and V is TRBV7-2, with 7 bases matching TRBD1. After removal of 5 bases from V and 2 bases from J, the junction contained 11 bases not matched to a gene. The CDR3 consists of 16 residues. Germline V gives CDR1 SGHTA, CDR2 FQGNSA.

A few counts support this clone. The chain has TRBV19 and TRBJ2-3; TRBD2 agrees at 8 bases. The CDR3 runs 15 residues. The germline V gene has CDR1 LNHDA and CDR2 SQIVND (reference sequence). The J segment lost 4 bases and the V segment lost 8 bases, leaving 11 bases of the junction unmatched. For the CDR3, the DNA is TGTGCCAGTTTTCCCCGGGGGGGTAAGCCAGATACGCAGTATTTT. Amino acid sequence: CASFPRGGKPDTQYF.

V gene TRBV27 combines with J gene TRBJ2-7, with TRBD1 identical over 7 bases. The V gene end was trimmed by 4 bases and the J gene end by 1 base; junction bases not matched to a gene: 13. The CDR3 contains 17 residues. Germline V CDR1 and CDR2: MNHEY, SMNVEV (reference sequence). This CDR3 is CASSSAPGQLSSYEQYF. The CDR3 nucleotides are TGTGCCAGCAGTTCGGCCCCGGGACAGCTCTCGTCCTACGAGCAGTACTTC.

The chain carries TRBV10-1 and TRBJ2-5, with 8 bases matching TRBD2. Germline assignment: CDR1 WNHNN and CDR2 SYGVQD (reference sequence). Germline trimming cut 0 bases from V and 2 bases from J; bases unmatched to any gene: 8. The CDR3 spans 17 residues. This chain's CDR3 is CASSESWMAGGQETQYF. The CDR3 region has the DNA TGCGCCAGCAGTGAGTCGTGGATGGCGGGGGGACAAGAGACCCAGTACTTC.

This clone was recorded a few times. The rearrangement joins TRBV5-4 to TRBJ2-1; D not certain. The ends were cut back, 0 bases at V and 7 bases at J, with 5 bases in the middle. The CDR3 length is 12 residues. Germline V CDR1 and CDR2: SGHNT, YYREEE (reference sequence). CDR3 residues: CASSLETNEQFF. In nucleotides, the CDR3 is TGTGCCAGCAGCTTGGAGACAAATGAGCAGTTCTTC. Full variable domain (missing parts from reference TRBV5-4 and TRBJ2-1): ETGVTQSPTHLIKTRGQQVTLRCSSQSGHNTVSWYQQALGQGPQFIFQYYREEENGRGNFPPRFSGLQFPNYSSELNVNALELDDSALYLCASSLETNEQFFGPGTRLTVL.

The V and J genes are TRBV19 and TRBJ2-2; TRBD2 matches 8 bases. The CDR3 is 14 residues long. Unmatched junction bases numbered 8, after V lost 9 bases and J lost 5 bases. Germline CDR1 LNHDA, CDR2 SQIVND (reference sequence). The CDR3 sequence: CASRAGVNTGELFF. The DNA for the CDR3 is TGTGCCAGCCGAGCGGGAGTTAATACCGGGGAGCTGTTTTTT.

J is TRBJ2-5 and V is TRBV14, with D possibly being TRBD1 (6 bases). Germline V gives CDR1 SGHDN, CDR2 FVKESK. The CDR3 is 14 amino acids. The V end was cut by 3 bases, the J end by 2 bases, with 10 bases between. CDR3 DNA sequence: TGTGCCAGCAGCCATAACAGGGTACAAGAGACCCAGTACTTC. This translates into CASSHNRVQETQYF.

V usage is TRBV7-9 and J usage is TRBJ2-3; possibly TRBD2 for D (5 bases). Germline CDR1 reads SEHNR; CDR2 reads FQNEAQ (reference sequence). The germline V and J ends were trimmed by 4 bases and 3 bases, with 17 bases remaining between them. This CDR3 comprises 16 residues. DNA for the CDR3: TGTGCCAGCAGCTCTCTACCCCGGGGTGGGACAGATACGCAGTATTTT. Amino acid sequence: CASSSLPRGGTDTQYF.

V is TRBV5-1 and J is TRBJ2-7; D perhaps matches TRBD2 (5 bases). Trimming removed 1 base at V and 5 bases at J, with 10 bases between. CDR1 is SGHRS and CDR2 is YFSETQ in the germline V gene. The CDR3 runs to 13 residues. The CDR3 spells CASSLSAGHEQYF. In nucleotides, the CDR3 is TGCGCCAGCAGCTTGTCGGCGGGTCACGAGCAGTACTTC.